This passage covers 28 T cell receptor beta chains from one sample sequenced in a study of cytomegalovirus exposure and HLA in healthy donors. The study ran its PCR with 60 Vbeta and 13 Jbeta primers. TCRdb's copy holds only in-frame clones and misses some; the assay was immunoSEQ multiplex PCR. Of some 150,000 clones in the sample, around 68% are singletons; the top ten hold over 2.5%. The sample consisted of PBMCs. All receptors derive from a man in his forties in good health and CMV-seronegative.

This rearrangement joins TRBV29-1 to TRBJ2-4; 16 nucleotides agree with TRBD2. The CDR3 length is 20 residues. V lost 0 bases, J lost 0 bases, and 8 bases stayed unmatched. Germline V lookup: CDR1 SQVTM, CDR2 ANQGSEA. The CDR3 sequence is CSVEDLGTSGRASAKNIQYF. The CDR3 DNA reads TGCAGCGTTGAAGATCTCGGGACTAGCGGGAGGGCCTCAGCCAAAAACATTCAGTACTTC.

This chain links TRBV5-4 with TRBJ2-3; TRBD2 aligns across 8 bases. The CDR3 totals 15 residues. In germline, CDR1 is SGHNT, CDR2 YYREEE (reference sequence). The V gene end was trimmed by 5 bases and the J gene end by 4 bases; junction bases not matched to a gene: 9. CDR3 sequence: CASSRSGNRADTQYF. As DNA, the CDR3 is TGTGCCAGCAGTCGTAGCGGGAATAGAGCAGATACGCAGTATTTT.

This clone was observed once. The chain has TRBV19 and TRBJ2-2; D may be TRBD1 (6 bases). Trimming left V 6 bases short and J 5 bases short, with 10 bases between. Per the germline V gene, CDR1 is LNHDA and CDR2 is SQIVND (reference sequence). The CDR3 spans 13 residues. The CDR3 coding sequence is TGTGCCAGTAGGCGTCAGGGGACCGGGGAGCTGTTTTTT. It encodes CASRRQGTGELFF.

This clone was seen only a few times. V gene TRBV15 combines with J gene TRBJ1-5; perhaps TRBD1 as D (6 bases). The CDR3 consists of 16 residues. V lost 0 bases and J lost 1, with 10 bases in between. In germline, CDR1 is LNHNV, CDR2 YYDKDF (reference sequence). CDR3 sequence: CATSRDRGTSNQPQHF. CDR3 nucleotides: TGTGCCACCAGCAGAGATCGTGGGACAAGCAATCAGCCCCAGCATTTT. Full variable domain (outside the CDR3, taken from reference TRBV15 and TRBJ1-5): DAMVIQNPRYQVTQFGKPVTLSCSQTLNHNVMYWYQQKSSQAPKLLFHYYDKDFNNEADTPDNFQSRRPNTSFCFLDIRSPGLGDTAMYLCATSRDRGTSNQPQHFGDGTRLSIL.

CDR3 amino acids: CASSLRPETQYF. The CDR3 nucleotides read TGTGCCAGCAGCTTGCGTCCAGAGACCCAGTACTTC. The chain carries TRBV5-6 and TRBJ2-5; no clear D. V lost 1 base to trimming and J lost 4 bases, with 5 bases between them. CDR1 is SGHDT, CDR2 YYEEEE, per germline. This CDR3 has 12 residues. Together with reference TRBV5-6 and TRBJ2-5, the CDR3 gives the full variable domain: DAGVTQSPTHLIKTRGQQVTLRCSPKSGHDTVSWYQQALGQGPQFIFQYYEEEERQRGNFPDRFSGHQFPNYSSELNVNALLLGDSALYLCASSLRPETQYFGPGTRLLVL.

For the CDR3, the DNA is TGCAGCGTTTTACAGTACCTCACCGGGGAGCTGTTTTTT. It encodes CSVLQYLTGELFF. The chain has TRBV29-1 and TRBJ2-2; D gene unclear. The CDR3 runs 13 residues. Germline CDR1 SQVTM, CDR2 ANQGSEA. V was cut by 5 bases and J by 4 bases, with 11 bases left in between.

The chain links TRBV6-5 to TRBJ1-2; D may be TRBD1 (6 bases). The germline V gene has CDR1 MNHEY and CDR2 SVGAGI. The CDR3 is 14 amino acids. Between the trimmed V and J ends, which lost 4 bases and 4 bases, there was a span of 13 bases. The CDR3, as DNA: TGTGCCAGCAGTTTCCGACAGGAGGCCTATGGCTACACCTTC. Its translation: CASSFRQEAYGYTF.

Only a few counts were recorded for this clone. This chain uses TRBV6-5 with TRBJ2-1; D may be TRBD1 (5 bases). Germline V lookup: CDR1 MNHEY, CDR2 SVGAGI. There are 15 residues in the CDR3. V dropped 5 bases and J dropped 11 bases, with 22 bases sitting between them. The CDR3 sequence is CASSGPSSGSGQQFF. In DNA, the CDR3 is TGTGCCAGCAGTGGACCCTCTAGTGGTTCAGGGCAGCAGTTCTTC.

V gene TRBV30 combines with J gene TRBJ2-3; 10 nucleotides match TRBD1. CDR3 size: 13 residues. Losses at the gene ends were 5 bases for V and 3 bases for J; bases not matched to a gene: 2. Germline V CDR1 and CDR2: GTSNPN, SVGIG (reference sequence). CDR3 in amino acids: CAWRDRGTDTQYF. The CDR3 coding sequence is TGTGCCTGGCGGGACAGGGGTACAGATACGCAGTATTTT.

The rearrangement joins TRBV30 to TRBJ2-3, with D perhaps TRBD2 (5 bases). The CDR3 loop spans 15 amino acids. In germline, CDR1 is GTSNPN, CDR2 SVGIG (reference sequence). Trimming left V 3 bases short and J 0 bases short, with 13 bases between. The CDR3 region has the DNA TGTGCCTGGAGGGGCCTACGGGGTAGCACAGATACGCAGTATTTT. Translation: CAWRGLRGSTDTQYF.

This chain connects TRBV27 to TRBJ2-1; possibly TRBD2 for D (5 bases). The CDR3 covers 14 residues. Germline V lookup: CDR1 MNHEY, CDR2 SMNVEV (reference sequence). Trimming left V 3 bases short and J 3 bases short, with 9 bases between. The CDR3: CASSLEANYNEQFF. The CDR3 DNA reads TGTGCCAGCAGTTTGGAGGCTAACTACAATGAGCAGTTCTTC.

The chain links TRBV5-1 to TRBJ2-3, with D uncertain. This CDR3 comprises 14 residues. Germline loops: CDR1 SGHRS, CDR2 YFSETQ. V was trimmed by 4 bases and J by 2 bases, leaving 11 bases between them. DNA for the CDR3: TGCGCCAGCAGCAAACAGTCAGTCACAGATACGCAGTATTTT. It codes for CASSKQSVTDTQYF.

CDR3 sequence (DNA): TGCGCCAGCAGCCAAGATGACAGGGCGGGGTATGGCTACACCTTC. This encodes CASSQDDRAGYGYTF. The chain couples TRBV4-3 to TRBJ1-2; 7 bases align to TRBD1. Trimming at V came to 0 bases and at J to 5 bases, leaving 6 bases not matched to a gene. Germline CDR1 is LGHNA and CDR2 is YSLEER. This CDR3 is built from 15 residues.

The genes are TRBV9 and TRBJ2-7; the match to TRBD2 covers 10 bases. CDR3 length: 14 amino acids. V lost 0 bases, J lost 6 bases, and 3 bases stayed unmatched. Germline CDR1 SGDLS, CDR2 YYNGEE. The CDR3 sequence: CASSVASGSGEQYF. The DNA of the CDR3 is TGTGCCAGCAGCGTAGCTAGCGGGAGTGGCGAGCAGTACTTC.

In this sample, this clone turned up a few times. This sequence joins TRBV6-6 and TRBJ1-6; D call uncertain. Germline CDR1 MNHNY, CDR2 SVGAGI (reference sequence). V lost 6 bases, J lost 9 bases, and 15 bases lay in between. The CDR3 has 14 residues. The CDR3 DNA reads TGTGCCAGCAGGGTCGGAAGCGCAAGTTCACCCCTCCACTTT. This encodes CASRVGSASSPLHF.

This clone was detected a few times. This CDR3 is CASSFRLVRSYNEQFF. The DNA for the CDR3 is TGTGCCAGCAGCTTCCGACTGGTAAGGTCCTACAATGAGCAGTTCTTC. The V and J genes are TRBV7-9 and TRBJ2-1; no clear D gene. Deletions cut 3 bases from V and 1 base from J, with 13 bases between. Germline CDR1 reads SEHNR; CDR2 reads FQNEAQ (reference sequence). CDR3 length equals 16 residues.

A few counts support this clone. The V gene is TRBV23-1, the J gene TRBJ2-7; maybe TRBD1 (5 bases). TRBV23-1 is sorted into the ORF group, with uncertain function. Trimming stripped 8 bases from V and 3 bases from J, with 20 bases between. The CDR3 contains 15 residues. This CDR3 is CASPPKGNRFYEQYF. The CDR3 DNA reads as TGCGCCAGCCCCCCAAAGGGGAACAGATTCTACGAGCAGTACTTC.

The chain carries TRBV4-3 and TRBJ1-1; maybe TRBD1 (6 bases). The V end lost 3 bases, the J end lost 4 bases, and 15 bases lay between the germline ends. The CDR3 covers 15 residues. Germline values: CDR1 LGHNA, CDR2 YSLEER. This CDR3 is CASSQNRAGGTEAFF. The CDR3 DNA follows: TGCGCCAGCAGCCAGAACAGGGCGGGGGGCACTGAAGCTTTCTTT.

V gene TRBV10-3 combines with J gene TRBJ2-1, with 10 bases that match TRBD1. Per germline, CDR1 ENHRY and CDR2 SYGVKD. Germline trimming cut 10 bases from V and 6 bases from J; bases unmatched to any gene: 6. This CDR3 spans 13 amino acids. The CDR3 nucleotides read TGTGCCACCCGACAGGGGGCGGGCAATGAGCAGTTCTTC. Translating gives CATRQGAGNEQFF.

On this clone: Other DNA sequences within the sample encode an identical CDR3. J is TRBJ1-5 and V is TRBV18; no reliable D call. CDR1 and CDR2 (germline): KGHSH, LQKENI. V was trimmed by 3 bases and J by 2 bases, leaving 5 bases between them. The CDR3 runs 13 residues. CDR3 protein: CASSPGGNQPQHF. CDR3 bases: TGTGCCAGCTCACCCGGGGGCAATCAGCCCCAGCATTTT.

This clone was picked up a small number of times. The chain is built from TRBV11-3 and TRBJ2-3, with D perhaps matching TRBD2 (5 bases). Per the germline V gene, CDR1 is SGHNT and CDR2 is YENEEA. The length of the CDR3 is 13 residues. The V gene lost 3 bases and the J gene lost 9 bases, with 13 bases spanning the gap. The CDR3 sequence: CASSLIAIGTQYF. The CDR3 bases are TGTGCCAGCAGCTTGATAGCGATCGGCACGCAGTATTTT.

The gene calls are TRBV6-5 and TRBJ1-6; D is unclear. Per the germline V gene, CDR1 is MNHEY and CDR2 is SVGAGI. This CDR3 spans 14 amino acids. The V end was cut by 8 bases, the J end by 0 bases, with 8 bases between. The CDR3 protein is CASGRVSYNSPLHF. The CDR3 DNA reads TGTGCCAGCGGGAGAGTCTCCTATAATTCACCCCTCCACTTT.

This chain connects TRBV20-1 to TRBJ2-7; unclear D gene. The CDR3 runs 11 residues. Trimming left V 3 bases short and J 6 bases short, with 9 bases between. Germline lookup yields CDR1 DFQATT and CDR2 SNEGSKA (reference sequence). DNA for the CDR3: TGCAGTGCTAGGGAGCTAATCGAGCAGTACTTC. Its translation is CSARELIEQYF.

Comments on this clone: The sample contains more than one DNA sequence encoding this CDR3. J is TRBJ2-7 and V is TRBV7-2, with 11 bases fitting TRBD2. The germline V gene has CDR1 SGHTA and CDR2 FQGNSA. CDR3 length equals 14 residues. V was clipped by 1 base and J by 6 bases; unmatched bases: 2. The CDR3 nucleotides are TGTGCCAGCAGCTTAGTAGCGGGAGGGCGCGAGCAGTACTTC. It yields the protein CASSLVAGGREQYF.

In the case of this clone: This CDR3 is also generated by other DNA sequences in the sample. The chain couples TRBV7-8 to TRBJ1-4; 7 bases agree with TRBD1. CDR3 length: 14 amino acids. Unmatched junction bases numbered 8, after V lost 5 bases and J lost 8 bases. Germline CDR1 SGHVS, CDR2 FQNEAQ. Written as DNA, the CDR3 is TGTGCCAGCAGCGCCCCGGGACAGAGGGAAAAACTGTTTTTT. Its translation is CASSAPGQREKLFF.

This chain links TRBV7-8 with TRBJ2-1, with 7 bases matching TRBD2. The CDR3 extends over 17 amino acids. Germline V CDR1 and CDR2: SGHVS, FQNEAQ. The J segment lost 1 base and the V segment lost 2 bases, leaving 8 bases of the junction unmatched. CDR3 amino acids: CASSLTPSGASYNEQFF. Here the CDR3 DNA reads TGTGCCAGCAGCTTAACTCCTAGCGGTGCGTCCTACAATGAGCAGTTCTTC.

V and J are TRBV5-1 and TRBJ2-1; D remains unclear. CDR3 length: 14 residues. Germline V gene data show CDR1 as SGHRS and CDR2 as YFSETQ. Between the trimmed V and J ends, which lost 0 bases and 1 base, there was a span of 5 bases. The CDR3 is CASSLVPSYNEQFF. The CDR3 DNA follows: TGCGCCAGCAGCTTGGTTCCGTCCTACAATGAGCAGTTCTTC.

The J gene is TRBJ1-1, the V gene TRBV7-9; D unresolved. Germline V lookup: CDR1 SEHNR, CDR2 FQNEAQ (reference sequence). With 1 base removed from V and 1 base from J, the gap between germline ends came to 16 bases. The CDR3 covers 17 residues. The CDR3 DNA reads TGTGCCAGCAGCTTAGACCAATCCGGTCGCGGGAACACTGAAGCTTTCTTT. Its translation is CASSLDQSGRGNTEAFF.